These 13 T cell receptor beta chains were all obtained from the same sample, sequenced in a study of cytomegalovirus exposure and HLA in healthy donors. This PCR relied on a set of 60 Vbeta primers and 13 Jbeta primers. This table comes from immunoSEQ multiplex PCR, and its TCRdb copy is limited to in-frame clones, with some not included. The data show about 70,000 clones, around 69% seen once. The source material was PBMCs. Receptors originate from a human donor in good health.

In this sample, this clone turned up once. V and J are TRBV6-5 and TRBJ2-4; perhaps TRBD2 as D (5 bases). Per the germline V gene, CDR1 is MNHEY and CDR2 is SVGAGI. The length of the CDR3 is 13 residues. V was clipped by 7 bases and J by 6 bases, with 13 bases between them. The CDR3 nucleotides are TGTGCCAGCAAAGGACGAGGGCCAAACATTCAGTACTTC. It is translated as CASKGRGPNIQYF.

The CDR3 here is CASSGDTQYF. CDR3 coding DNA: TGTGCCAGCAGTGGCGATACCCAGTACTTC. The V call is TRBV6-1, the J call TRBJ2-5; D not certain. This CDR3 region has 10 residues. Per germline, CDR1 MNHNS and CDR2 SASEGT. V gave up 4 bases and J gave up 8 bases, with 5 bases separating them.

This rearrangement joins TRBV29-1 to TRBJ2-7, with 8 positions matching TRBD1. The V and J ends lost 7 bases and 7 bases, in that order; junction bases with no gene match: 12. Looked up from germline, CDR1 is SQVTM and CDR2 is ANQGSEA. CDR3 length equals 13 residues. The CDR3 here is CSGSLGQGREQYF. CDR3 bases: TGCAGCGGGTCCCTTGGACAGGGAAGGGAGCAGTACTTC.

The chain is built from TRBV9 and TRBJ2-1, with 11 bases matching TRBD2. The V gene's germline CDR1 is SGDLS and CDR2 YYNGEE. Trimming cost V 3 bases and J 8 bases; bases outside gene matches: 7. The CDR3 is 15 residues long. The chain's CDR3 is CASSATSGNSDEQFF. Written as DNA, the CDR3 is TGTGCCAGCAGCGCGACTAGCGGGAACTCGGATGAGCAGTTCTTC.

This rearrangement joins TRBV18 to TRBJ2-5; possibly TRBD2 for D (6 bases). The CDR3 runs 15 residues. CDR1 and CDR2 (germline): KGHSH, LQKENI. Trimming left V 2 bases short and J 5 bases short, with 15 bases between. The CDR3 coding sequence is TGTGCCAGCTCACCATTGAGCCGGGGGAAGGAGACCCAGTACTTC. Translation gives CASSPLSRGKETQYF.

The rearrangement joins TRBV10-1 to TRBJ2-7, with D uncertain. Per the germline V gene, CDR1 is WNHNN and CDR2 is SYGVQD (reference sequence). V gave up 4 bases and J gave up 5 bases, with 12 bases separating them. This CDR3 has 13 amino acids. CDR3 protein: CASSGTGSNEQYF. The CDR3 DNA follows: TGCGCCAGCAGTGGAACGGGTAGTAACGAGCAGTACTTC.

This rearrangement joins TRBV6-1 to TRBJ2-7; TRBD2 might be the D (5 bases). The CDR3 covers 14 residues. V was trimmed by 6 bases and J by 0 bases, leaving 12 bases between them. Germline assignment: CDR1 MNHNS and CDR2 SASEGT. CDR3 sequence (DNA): TGTGCCAGCAGCTTAGCGACTACCTCCTACGAGCAGTACTTC. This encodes CASSLATTSYEQYF.

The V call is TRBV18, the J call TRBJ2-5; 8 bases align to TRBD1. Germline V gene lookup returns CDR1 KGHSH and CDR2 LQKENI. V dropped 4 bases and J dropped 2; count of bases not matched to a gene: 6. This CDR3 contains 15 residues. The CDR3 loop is CASSLTGGPQETQYF. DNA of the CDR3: TGTGCCAGCTCACTCACAGGGGGGCCTCAAGAGACCCAGTACTTC.

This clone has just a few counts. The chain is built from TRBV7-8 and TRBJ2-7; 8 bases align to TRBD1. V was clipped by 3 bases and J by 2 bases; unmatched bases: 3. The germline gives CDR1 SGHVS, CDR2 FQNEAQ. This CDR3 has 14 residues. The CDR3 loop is CASSLVGQAYEQYF. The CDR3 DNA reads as TGTGCCAGCAGCTTGGTGGGACAGGCCTACGAGCAGTACTTC.

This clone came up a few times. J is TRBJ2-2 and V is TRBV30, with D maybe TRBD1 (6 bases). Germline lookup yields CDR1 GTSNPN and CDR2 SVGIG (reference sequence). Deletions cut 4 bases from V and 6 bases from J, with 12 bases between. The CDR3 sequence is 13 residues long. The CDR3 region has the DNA TGTGCCTGGAAACAGGGTCCGGCCGGGGAGCTGTTTTTT. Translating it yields CAWKQGPAGELFF.

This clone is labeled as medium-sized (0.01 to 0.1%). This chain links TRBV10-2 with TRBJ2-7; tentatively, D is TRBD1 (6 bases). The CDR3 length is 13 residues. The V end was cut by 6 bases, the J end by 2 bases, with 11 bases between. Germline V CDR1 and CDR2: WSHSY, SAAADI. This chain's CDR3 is CASSRGATYEQYF. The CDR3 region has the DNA TGCGCCAGCAGCAGGGGAGCGACCTACGAGCAGTACTTC.

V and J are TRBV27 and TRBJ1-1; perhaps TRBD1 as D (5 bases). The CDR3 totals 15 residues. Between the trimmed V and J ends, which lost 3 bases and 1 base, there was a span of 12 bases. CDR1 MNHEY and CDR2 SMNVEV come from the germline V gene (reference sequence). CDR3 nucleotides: TGTGCCAGCAGTTTTACCGCCCAGGGGAACACTGAAGCTTTCTTT. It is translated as CASSFTAQGNTEAFF.

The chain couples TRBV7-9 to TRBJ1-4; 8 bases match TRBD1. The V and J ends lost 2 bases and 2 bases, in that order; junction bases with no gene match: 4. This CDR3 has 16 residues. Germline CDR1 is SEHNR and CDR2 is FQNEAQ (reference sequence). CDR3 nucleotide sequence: TGTGCCAGCAGCTTACCAGGGGGCGCGACTAATGAAAAACTGTTTTTT. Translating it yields CASSLPGGATNEKLFF. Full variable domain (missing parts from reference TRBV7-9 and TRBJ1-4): DTGVSQNPRHKITKRGQNVTFRCDPISEHNRLYWYRQTLGQGPEFLTYFQNEAQLEKSRLLSDRFSAERPKGSFSTLEIQRTEQGDSAMYLCASSLPGGATNEKLFFGSGTQLSVL.